This T cell receptor beta chain comes out of a study of regulatory T cells in long-lasting Graves disease. From germline, CDR1 is SNHLY and CDR2 FYNNEI. The CDR3 has 15 residues. J lost 5 bases, V lost 6 bases, and 11 bases had no gene match. Construction of the TCR beta libraries employed iRepertoire HTBI primers in conjunction with Arm-PCR of CDR3 regions. TCRdb re-analysed the multiplex PCR reads in MiXCR, keeping a single row per CDR3 protein. The sample has some 460,000 distinct CDR3 sequences; 15% to 20% are singletons. This clonotype was seen at least ten times. As to time point: newly diagnosed GD, antithyroid drugs for less than 3 months. Preparation of the TCR library used RNA extracted from PBMCs. This sample was shared with a second study, whose subject was T cells in Graves' hyperthyroidism and ophthalmopathy.

The sequencing used peripheral blood mononuclear cells (PBMCs), collected at new diagnosis, from a patient treated with antithyroid drugs. This receptor was obtained from a man aged 40-49 years with Graves disease. The gene calls are TRBV2 and TRBJ2-5, with TRBD2 identical over 8 bases. Here the CDR3 reads CASRDGLAQGETQYF. The CDR3 DNA is TGTGCCAGCAGGGACGGACTAGCCCAGGGGGAGACCCAGTACTTC.